This T cell receptor (beta chain) was obtained from a study of blood T cell repertoires in COVID-19 (dated by TCRdb to the early 2020s). With respect to the entire study: Samples covering the acute and convalescent phases of COVID-19 were provided by collaborators in the United States, Italy and Spain. The repertoires were made available in a free public database intended to serve as a resource for research on the immune response to SARS-CoV-2. Deeply sampled blood TCRbeta repertoires from subjects exposed to, actively infected with, or recovered from COVID-19 were included in the dataset. Samples came from the ongoing ImmuneRACE study (first 160 participants) plus 1,254 subjects from 6 global collaborators. The material from the prospective study consisted of cDNA or gDNA derived from T cells, B-cell-depleted T cells, or PBMCs. The sample metadata nearly always contained a de-identified subject ID, COVID-19 status, age in years and sex. Where available, HLA class I and class II types were obtained from metadata supplied by the sample provider rather than from assay-based typing.

The immunoSEQ Assay, a bias-controlled multiplex PCR, was used to amplify TCRbeta CDR3 regions from genomic DNA. On the authors' methods: The number of nucleated cells in each sample was estimated by amplification of reference gene primers within the assay. To quantify the absolute abundance of each unique TCRbeta CDR3 rearrangement, sequence reads were collapsed and filtered. For each sample, productive Simpson clonality was calculated as the square root of Simpson's diversity index across productive rearrangements. TCRdb took this table from immuneACCESS and kept in-frame rearrangements with V and J called. Such tables lack part of the clones; where checked against another copy, unresolved V genes explain under half of the gap, and the rest is unexplained. V and J calls and clone size are given by that table; D and trimming were obtained from the DNA. The sample table records 28,000 or so clones; around four fifths of these occur just once. Clones ranked in the top ten supply about 70% of the sample.

The research as a whole found: Clinical and demographic metadata were provided uncurated, with the amount varying by source and participant.

Each collaborating institution followed its own protocols to collect whole blood in K2EDTA tubes. For TCRbeta analysis, collaborator samples were shipped as frozen whole blood, as isolated PBMCs, or as DNA extracted from either sample type. The germline V gene (reference sequence) gives CDR1 as MNHNY and CDR2 as SVGAGI. CDR3 length: 12 amino acids, cysteine to phenylalanine. The only DNA kept is the CDR3, 36 bases in frame from the first base. Compared with germline, V lacks 8 bases and J lacks 0 bases; bases without a gene match: 0. With regard to this clone: Which antigen it targets is not known. No base quality values were provided; no much bigger clone lies one nucleotide off.

The sequence derives from a man aged 65 to 79 with acute or convalescent COVID-19. The rearranged chain carries TRBV6-6 and TRBJ2-7, with 8 bases in between that match TRBD2. The material sequenced was peripheral blood. The sequenced DNA: TGTGCCAGCCTAGCGGGCTCCTACGAGCAGTACTTC. This translates into CASLAGSYEQYF.